Following are 24 T cell receptor beta chains from one sample sequenced in a study of blood T cells in healthy people across ages. Then a second PCR, running about 6 to 11 cycles, was carried out with a sample-barcoded 5' primer and a J-beta primer mix. TCRdb re-derived calls from the 5' RACE reads in MiXCR, one entry per CDR3 protein. Of 1.5 million to 2 million distinct CDR3 sequences listed, about 50% are singletons. The sequenced sample consisted of blood. Every receptor here comes from a woman between 35 and 50 years old in good health.

The V and J genes are TRBV15 and TRBJ1-2; tentative D call: TRBD1 (5 bases). Trimming removed 0 bases from V and 7 bases from J, with 18 bases in between. CDR1 is LNHNV and CDR2 is YYDKDF in the germline V gene (reference sequence). The CDR3 contains 16 residues. The CDR3 DNA follows: TGTGCCACCAGCAGAGAAGTAGAAACACTTAGGGGTGGCTACACCTTC. Translated: CATSREVETLRGGYTF. Together with reference TRBV15 and TRBJ1-2, the CDR3 gives the full variable domain: DAMVIQNPRYQVTQFGKPVTLSCSQTLNHNVMYWYQQKSSQAPKLLFHYYDKDFNNEADTPDNFQSRRPNTSFCFLDIRSPGLGDTAMYLCATSREVETLRGGYTFGSGTRLTVV.

The rearrangement joins TRBV5-6 to TRBJ2-7; a weak D match, TRBD1 (7 bases). CDR3 length: 14 residues. V was pared by 7 bases and J by 1 base, with 15 bases between. The germline gives CDR1 SGHDT, CDR2 YYEEEE. CDR3 protein: CASAGQYNSYEQYF. In nucleotides, the CDR3 is TGTGCCAGCGCGGGACAGTACAATTCCTACGAGCAGTACTTC.

The chain has TRBV4-2 and TRBJ2-1; 11 nucleotides agree with TRBD2. The CDR3 is 18 amino acids. J was trimmed by 1 base and V by 0 bases; bases with no gene match: 5. Germline-derived CDR1 and CDR2 are LGHNA and YNFKEQ. Here the CDR3 DNA reads TGTGCCAGCAGCCAAGAGCCTAGCGGGGGGATTTCCTACAATGAGCAGTTCTTC. It codes for CASSQEPSGGISYNEQFF.

This clonotype has a handful of counts. The gene calls are TRBV7-9 and TRBJ2-7; D gene unclear. V was shortened by 0 bases and J by 1 base, with 16 bases between the two germline ends. CDR1 SEHNR and CDR2 FQNEAQ come from the germline V gene (reference sequence). CDR3 size: 17 residues. DNA of the CDR3: TGTGCCAGCAGCTTAGCGCAAGTGAGGACGGAATCCTACGAGCAGTACTTC. Residues: CASSLAQVRTESYEQYF.

V and J are TRBV7-2 and TRBJ2-3, with a tentative D call TRBD2 (6 bases). Germline V lookup: CDR1 SGHTA, CDR2 FQGNSA. This CDR3 comprises 15 residues. V shed 5 bases and J shed 5 bases, with 17 bases lying between them. The CDR3 reads CASSARRGIEDTQYF. CDR3 nucleotide sequence: TGTGCCAGCAGCGCCAGGAGGGGAATAGAAGATACGCAGTATTTT.

This clonotype was counted between two and nine times. The chain links TRBV12-3 or TRBV12-4 to TRBJ2-4; D may be TRBD1 (6 bases). V lost 3 bases to trimming and J lost 2 bases, with 11 bases between them. CDR3 length: 15 residues. CDR3 nucleotide sequence: TGTGCCAGCAGTTTTATAGGGGGACCCAAAAACATTCAGTACTTC. Amino acid sequence: CASSFIGGPKNIQYF.

CDR3 loop: CASSQELAGGFYEQYF. CDR3 in DNA: TGTGCCAGCTCCCAAGAGCTAGCGGGGGGCTTCTACGAGCAGTACTTC. V and J are TRBV4-2 and TRBJ2-7; 11 bases align to TRBD2. V shed 8 bases and J 3 bases; nucleotides not matched to a gene: 12. From germline, CDR1 is LGHNA and CDR2 YNFKEQ. This CDR3 has 16 residues.

In this sample, this clonotype turned up a few times. The J gene is TRBJ1-6, the V gene TRBV18; 8 bases fit TRBD1. Germline CDR1 and CDR2: KGHSH and LQKENI. V shed 3 bases, J shed 8 bases, and the junction held 9 bases outside the gene matches. CDR3 length: 16 residues. The CDR3 sequence: CASSPSSTGEDSPLHF. Here the CDR3 DNA reads TGTGCCAGCTCACCCTCATCGACAGGGGAGGATTCACCCCTCCACTTT. The full variable domain, with the rest looked up from reference TRBV18 and TRBJ1-6, is NAGVMQNPRHLVRRRGQEARLRCSPMKGHSHVYWYRQLPEEGLKFMVYLQKENIIDESGMPKERFSAEFPKEGPSILRIQQVVRGDSAAYFCASSPSSTGEDSPLHFGNGTRLTVT.

At least ten counts were recorded for this clonotype. The J gene is TRBJ2-5, the V gene TRBV7-2; D is unclear. This CDR3 comprises 13 residues. Germline assignment: CDR1 SGHTA and CDR2 FQGNSA. Trimming took 3 bases from V and 1 from J, leaving 6 bases between them. The CDR3 reads CASSFSAQETQYF. The CDR3, as DNA: TGTGCCAGCAGCTTTTCGGCCCAAGAGACCCAGTACTTC.

The chain uses TRBV20-1 and TRBJ2-7; TRBD1 matches 7 bases. CDR1 is DFQATT and CDR2 is SNEGSKA in the germline V gene (reference sequence). CDR3 size: 17 residues. J lost 6 bases, V lost 0 bases, and 17 bases had no gene match. The CDR3, as DNA: TGCAGTGCTAGAGATCATAGGGGACGCCAGGGGGTCTCCGAGCAGTACTTC. Protein product: CSARDHRGRQGVSEQYF.

This chain joins TRBV6-5 and TRBJ1-2, with D perhaps TRBD1 (6 bases). The CDR3 sequence is 16 residues long. Germline V gene data show CDR1 as MNHEY and CDR2 as SVGAGI. Trimming stripped 6 bases from V and 1 base from J, with 18 bases between. In DNA, the CDR3 is TGTGCCAGCAGAGACGGACTCGGACAGCTTAACTATGGCTACACCTTC. Protein product: CASRDGLGQLNYGYTF.

This clonotype was counted between two and nine times. The chain joins TRBV20-1 to TRBJ2-7; D perhaps matches TRBD1 (6 bases). V was clipped by 1 base and J by 4 bases, with 11 bases between them. The CDR3 has 13 residues. Germline V gives CDR1 DFQATT, CDR2 SNEGSKA (reference sequence). The CDR3 spells CSARVSDSYEQYF. CDR3 coding DNA: TGCAGTGCTAGAGTCTCGGACAGTTACGAGCAGTACTTC.

The V and J genes are TRBV6-1 and TRBJ2-7, with D possibly being TRBD1 or TRBD2 (5 bases each). The last part of the DNA fits TRBJ2-5 better; the J call may be wrong. CDR1 MNHNS and CDR2 SASEGT come from the germline V gene. The CDR3 runs to 14 residues. The CDR3 DNA is TGTGCCAGCACTCCGGGACGGCTGGACGAGACCCAGTACTTC. It encodes CASTPGRLDETQYF.

CDR3: CASRSTGTGGSPLHF. CDR3 DNA: TGTGCCAGCAGAAGCACCGGGACAGGGGGTTCACCCCTCCACTTT. The genes are TRBV6-5 and TRBJ1-6; 11 bases are shared with TRBD1. Germline loops: CDR1 MNHEY, CDR2 SVGAGI. V was pared by 6 bases and J by 9 bases, with 7 bases of the junction left unmatched. The CDR3 length is 15 residues.

The rearrangement links TRBV19 to TRBJ1-6; TRBD1 agrees at 8 bases. The V and J ends lost 6 bases and 10 bases, in that order; junction bases with no gene match: 11. Germline CDR1 and CDR2: LNHDA and SQIVND (reference sequence). The CDR3 sequence is 15 residues long. The DNA of the CDR3 is TGTGCCAGTAGACTCGCCAGGGGGCACCGGTCACCCCTCCACTTT. It encodes CASRLARGHRSPLHF.

This clonotype was seen only once. The rearrangement uses TRBV3-1 and TRBJ2-1; tentative D call: TRBD1 (6 bases). The closer fit of TRBJ2-7 to the DNA end suggests the J call may be wrong. This CDR3 is 15 amino acids long. CDR1 is LGHDT, CDR2 YNNKEL, per germline (reference sequence). The CDR3 region has the DNA TGTGCCAGCAGCCAGCGGCAGGGGCCCAACAATGAGCAGTACTTC. Protein product: CASSQRQGPNNEQYF.

Turning to this clonotype: Relative to the germline gene, one junction end is altered; a read error may explain this. The chain employs TRBV20-1 and TRBJ1-2; 9 nucleotides line up with TRBD1. Germline CDR1 reads DFQATT; CDR2 reads SNEGSKA (reference sequence). The CDR3 is 15 residues long. This chain's CDR3 is CSARGLTGGSYGHTF. As DNA, the CDR3 is TGCAGTGCTAGGGGGCTAACAGGGGGCAGCTATGGCCACACCTTC.

There are a few counts of this clonotype. Compared with germline, one end of the junction differs, possibly owing to a read error. The J gene is TRBJ2-6, the V gene TRBV20-1; D perhaps matches TRBD2 (5 bases). The CDR3 covers 15 residues. Per the germline V gene, CDR1 is DFQATT and CDR2 is SNEGSKA (reference sequence). In DNA form, the CDR3 reads TGCAGCGCTAGCACGGATAATTCTGGGGCCAACGTCCTGACTTTC. It translates to CSASTDNSGANVLTF.

This clonotype was picked up one time. The V gene is TRBV29-1, the J gene TRBJ1-2, with 10 nucleotides matching TRBD1. V lost 4 bases, J lost 8 bases, and 4 bases stayed unmatched. Germline CDR1 is SQVTM and CDR2 is ANQGSEA. The CDR3 spans 12 residues. Here the CDR3 DNA reads TGCAGCGTTGGGGGACAGGGGAAGGGCTACACCTTC. This codes for CSVGGQGKGYTF. The whole variable domain, filled in from reference TRBV29-1 and TRBJ1-2, reads SAVISQKPSRDICQRGTSLTIQCQVDSQVTMMFWYRQQPGQSLTLIATANQGSEATYESGFVIDKFPISRPNLTFSTLTVSNMSPEDSSIYLCSVGGQGKGYTFGSGTRLTVV.

This clonotype was seen a few times. V gene TRBV29-1 combines with J gene TRBJ2-3; D gene unclear. The CDR3 runs to 13 residues. Trimming pared 4 bases from V and 4 bases from J, leaving 12 bases between. The germline CDR1 and CDR2 sequences are SQVTM and ANQGSEA. The CDR3 nucleotides are TGCAGCGTTGGTTCCGATTTACCAGATACGCAGTATTTT. Protein: CSVGSDLPDTQYF.

This clonotype has just one count. The V and J genes are TRBV4-3 and TRBJ1-1, with TRBD1 matching over 9 bases. This CDR3 is 17 amino acids long. Unmatched junction bases numbered 14, after V lost 4 bases and J lost 5 bases. Germline CDR1 is LGHNA and CDR2 is YSLEER. CDR3 region: CASSLKSTGTGQTEAFF. The CDR3 DNA reads as TGCGCCAGCAGCCTGAAATCCACCGGGACAGGGCAGACTGAAGCTTTCTTT.

This clonotype was picked up a small number of times. The chain carries TRBV7-8 and TRBJ2-7; D is possibly TRBD2 (5 bases). Trimming left V 5 bases short and J 0 bases short, with 14 bases between. Germline V gene data show CDR1 as SGHVS and CDR2 as FQNEAQ. The CDR3 is 15 amino acids. The CDR3 DNA follows: TGTGCCAGCAGCCCTTCCCCGGGAAGCTCCTACGAGCAGTACTTC. It encodes CASSPSPGSSYEQYF.

On this clonotype: At one end, the junction sequence differs from germline, possibly due to a read error. The genes are TRBV10-2 and TRBJ1-2; TRBD1 is a possible D gene (6 bases). Germline CDR1 reads WSHSY; CDR2 reads SAAADI. CDR3 length equals 16 residues. Written as DNA, the CDR3 is TGCGCCAGCAGCGCCTCCTTAGGGGGAGAGAACTATGGCTGCACCTTC. This gives the protein CASSASLGGENYGCTF.

The chain couples TRBV29-1 to TRBJ2-7, with D tentatively TRBD1 or TRBD2 (5 bases each). The CDR3 totals 15 residues. The V gene lost 3 bases and the J gene lost 2 bases, with 17 bases spanning the gap. Per the germline V gene, CDR1 is SQVTM and CDR2 is ANQGSEA. CDR3 in DNA: TGCAGCGTTGAGGTTCTGGGGACGGGAACCTACGAGCAGTACTTC. It specifies CSVEVLGTGTYEQYF.